These 15 T cell receptor beta chains came from one sample sequenced in a study of cytomegalovirus exposure and HLA in healthy donors. The protocol was immunoSEQ multiplex PCR, while the TCRdb copy is restricted to in-frame clones and leaves out a portion. The sample carries approximately 150,000 clones, roughly 90% recorded once. The sequencing sample was made of PBMCs. Receptors originate from a man in his late teens or twenties in good health and CMV-seropositive.

This chain joins TRBV15 and TRBJ2-5, with D maybe TRBD1 (5 bases). V lost 2 bases and J lost 1, with 8 bases in between. CDR3 length equals 14 residues. Germline V gives CDR1 LNHNV, CDR2 YYDKDF (reference sequence). CDR3 sequence (DNA): TGTGCCACCAGCAGATCGACAGCCCAAGAGACCCAGTACTTC. It translates to CATSRSTAQETQYF.

The gene calls are TRBV28 and TRBJ2-3; tentative D call: TRBD2 (6 bases). This CDR3 is 15 amino acids long. The V and J ends lost 6 bases and 2 bases respectively, with 15 bases between them. Germline V gene data show CDR1 as MDHEN and CDR2 as SYDVKM. The CDR3 is CASRTPGGYTDTQYF. DNA for the CDR3: TGTGCCAGCAGAACTCCCGGGGGTTACACAGATACGCAGTATTTT.

The chain combines TRBV27 with TRBJ2-2; tentative D call: TRBD1 (5 bases). V was trimmed by 8 bases and J by 4 bases, leaving 8 bases between them. The germline V gene has CDR1 MNHEY and CDR2 SMNVEV (reference sequence). The CDR3 contains 12 residues. DNA of the CDR3: TGTGCCAGCCGTAGGGGCACCGGGGAGCTGTTTTTT. Its translation: CASRRGTGELFF.

The J gene is TRBJ1-5, the V gene TRBV4-1, with 7 bases that match TRBD1. The CDR3 consists of 17 residues. The junction had 11 bases not matched to a gene; V was cut back by 1 base and J by 5 bases. The germline gives CDR1 MGHRA, CDR2 YSYEKL. CDR3 bases: TGCGCCAGCAGCCAAGGCCTCAGGGGGTCGCTTTATCAGCCCCAGCATTTT. This encodes CASSQGLRGSLYQPQHF.

V gene TRBV7-6 combines with J gene TRBJ2-1; a possible D gene is TRBD1 (6 bases). The CDR3 is 17 amino acids. Trimming removed 5 bases from V and 0 bases from J, with 17 bases in between. CDR1 and CDR2 (germline): SGHVS, FNYEAQ. The CDR3 sequence is CASSGTGTPSSYNEQFF. CDR3 nucleotides: TGTGCCAGCAGCGGGACCGGGACACCAAGCTCCTACAATGAGCAGTTCTTC.

Only one count was recorded for this clone. The chain is built from TRBV9 and TRBJ2-7, with 10 bases identical to TRBD2. From germline, CDR1 is SGDLS and CDR2 YYNGEE. This CDR3 is built from 16 residues. The trim removed 4 bases at V and 7 bases at J, leaving 14 bases unmatched. The CDR3 DNA sequence: TGTGCCAGCAGCTCCTCAAGCGGGGGGGCCTTCGAGGAGCAGTACTTC. The encoded protein is CASSSSSGGAFEEQYF.

V gene TRBV6-5 combines with J gene TRBJ1-2; 9 nucleotides line up with TRBD1. This CDR3 is built from 16 residues. V lost 0 bases to trimming and J lost 6 bases; unmatched junction nucleotides: 8. Germline V CDR1 and CDR2: MNHEY, SVGAGI. CDR3 DNA: TGTGCCAGCAGTTACTCGGCGGGACAGGGTTTTGATGGCTACACCTTC. Protein: CASSYSAGQGFDGYTF.

V and J are TRBV9 and TRBJ2-7, with D possibly matching TRBD2 (7 bases). Germline lookup yields CDR1 SGDLS and CDR2 YYNGEE. Trimming left V 0 bases short and J 2 bases short, with 12 bases between. There are 15 residues in the CDR3. DNA for the CDR3: TGTGCCAGCAGCGTAGAGGGGGGGAGAACCTACGAGCAGTACTTC. The encoded protein is CASSVEGGRTYEQYF.

The chain employs TRBV28 and TRBJ1-2, with D unresolved. The germline V gene has CDR1 MDHEN and CDR2 SYDVKM. With 10 bases removed from V and 4 bases from J, the gap between germline ends came to 7 bases. This CDR3 has 10 residues. The CDR3 loop is CATSFYGYTF. The CDR3 DNA reads TGTGCCACCAGCTTCTATGGCTACACCTTC.

The rearrangement uses TRBV7-9 and TRBJ2-7, with a possible D match to TRBD1 (5 bases). The CDR3 loop spans 12 amino acids. Germline V gene lookup returns CDR1 SEHNR and CDR2 FQNEAQ (reference sequence). The V end lost 5 bases, the J end lost 6 bases, and 11 bases lay between the germline ends. CDR3 bases: TGTGCCAGCAGCAGGCAGGGTGGCGAGCAGTACTTC. The encoded protein is CASSRQGGEQYF.

This clone occurred once. The rearrangement uses TRBV29-1 and TRBJ2-3; 8 bases match TRBD1. CDR3 length: 21 residues. Germline V gene lookup returns CDR1 SQVTM and CDR2 ANQGSEA. The V segment lost 7 bases and the J segment 3 bases; nucleotides outside the gene matches: 30. In DNA, the CDR3 is TGCAGCGCCGGCGGCAGGGGGCCTTCTAATCGAGTCGTCCAACATACAGATACGCAGTATTTT. The encoded protein is CSAGGRGPSNRVVQHTDTQYF.

The chain links TRBV28 to TRBJ1-4; no reliable D call. CDR3 size: 16 residues. Per germline, CDR1 MDHEN and CDR2 SYDVKM. V shed 2 bases and J shed 2 bases, with 12 bases lying between them. CDR3 coding DNA: TGTGCCAGCAGTTTAAGAGGGAGTGGCACTAATGAAAAACTGTTTTTT. This encodes CASSLRGSGTNEKLFF.

The chain joins TRBV30 to TRBJ2-4; D ambiguous. V lost 0 bases and J lost 0, with 9 bases in between. The CDR3 totals 15 residues. From germline, CDR1 is GTSNPN and CDR2 SVGIG (reference sequence). The chain's CDR3 is CAWSVLNLAKNIQYF. DNA for the CDR3: TGTGCCTGGAGTGTACTCAACTTAGCCAAAAACATTCAGTACTTC.

The chain combines TRBV19 with TRBJ2-1; 7 nucleotides line up with TRBD2. The CDR3 runs 15 residues. Germline V lookup: CDR1 LNHDA, CDR2 SQIVND (reference sequence). Trimming cost V 5 bases and J 7 bases; bases outside gene matches: 11. CDR3 protein: CASSPMGGSRNEQFF. The CDR3 coding sequence is TGTGCCAGTAGTCCCATGGGGGGGAGTCGTAATGAGCAGTTCTTC.

The chain carries TRBV4-1 and TRBJ1-5; D uncertain. The CDR3 sequence is 15 residues long. CDR1 and CDR2 (germline): MGHRA, YSYEKL. The germline V and J ends were trimmed by 3 bases and 0 bases, with 9 bases remaining between them. CDR3 DNA: TGCGCCAGCAGCCAGGCCTTCCGTAGCAATCAGCCCCAGCATTTT. It yields the protein CASSQAFRSNQPQHF.